The clone carrying this TCR beta chain was counted at least ten times. What it binds is unknown. This record comes from a study of spatial heterogeneity in lung cancer. Study-level background: In the raw reads, each unique TCR and UMI combination was present more than ten times on average. Broader study findings: TCRs found ubiquitously expanded in tumor appeared in blood more at resection than at follow-up.

All TCR cDNA molecules were individually tagged with a unique molecular identifier. TCRdb re-analysed the 5' RACE reads in MiXCR, keeping a single row per CDR3 protein. The table shows around 98,000 distinct CDR3 sequences, with around 19% occurring only once. V shed 1 base and J shed 4 bases, with 8 bases lying between them. Per the germline V gene, CDR1 is DFQATT and CDR2 is SNEGSKA (reference sequence). CDR3 length: 12 amino acids. As to time point: blood at routine non-recurrence follow-up after resection. Frozen PBMC, nontumor lung or tumor provided whole RNA, which was sequenced unsorted. The chain couples TRBV20-1 to TRBJ2-7; D unresolved. Source: PBMCs, taken at follow-up. This TCR derives from a male donor with early-stage non-small cell lung cancer. The CDR3 coding sequence is TGCAGTGCTAGAGGGTCGTGGTACGAGCAGTACTTC. It encodes CSARGSWYEQYF.